This TCR beta chain derives from a study of OX40 agonist ivuxolimab in advanced cancers. Overall study context: Eligibility rules accepted prior anti-PD-1, anti-PD-L1 or anti-CTLA-4 therapy, and roughly 40% had some. Partial responses were achieved by three patients, of whom one had hepatocellular carcinoma and two had cutaneous melanoma.

Note on this clone: Its cognate antigen is unknown.

The CDR3 runs to 13 residues. Germline CDR1 reads MDHEN; CDR2 reads SYDVKM. Trimming left V 2 bases short and J 3 bases short, with 5 bases between. General study findings and limits: Circulating CD4+ and CD8+ T cells showed clonal expansion by week 6 at 0.1 to 3.0 mg/kg. Researchers did not establish what antigens the expanded peripheral T cells target.

Assay used: immunoSEQ multiplex PCR; TCRdb lists only in-frame clones, some missing. Of around 60,000 clones in the sample, around 90% were seen once. This chain uses TRBV28 with TRBJ2-1; D is uncertain. The specimen comprised CD4+ or CD8+ T cells sorted from blood, sampled in a trial of the OX40 agonist ivuxolimab. The sequence derives from an adult with an advanced solid tumor such as melanoma, head and neck, liver or kidney cancer. The CDR3 DNA is TGTGCCAGCAGTTTACTGAACTACAATGAGCAGTTCTTC. Translation: CASSLLNYNEQFF.